Sequencing of this T cell receptor beta chain was carried out in a study of blood T cell repertoires in COVID-19. Measured with immunoSEQ multiplex PCR; TCRdb has only the in-frame clones, and not every one. The top ten hold 3.9% of the sample, which has 70,000 to 95,000 clones, about 90% seen once. This CDR3 contains 17 residues. J gave up 2 bases and V 6 bases, and 9 bases lay outside the gene matches. Per germline, CDR1 LNHDA and CDR2 SQIVND (reference sequence). The chain uses TRBV19 and TRBJ1-5; TRBD1 matches at 11 bases. The material sequenced was peripheral blood. The TCR originated in a woman aged 45-65 years in a cohort sampled during active COVID-19. Here the CDR3 DNA reads TGTGCCAGTAGCACTGGGACAGGGGGTTGGGGCAATCAGCCCCAGCATTTT. Translating it yields CASSTGTGGWGNQPQHF.